The clone carrying this TCR beta chain came up many times. Its antigen remains unidentified. The germline CDR1 and CDR2 sequences are SGDLS and YYNGEE. This CDR3 comprises 13 residues. Trimming removed 2 bases at V and 5 bases at J, with 11 bases between. Using quantitative 5'-RACE with molecular barcodes, the authors made TCR beta libraries. TCRdb independently ran MiXCR on the 5' RACE reads; one entry per CDR3 protein. The sample has about 25,000 distinct CDR3 sequences; about 2.5% are singletons. This entry is derived from a study of CD8 T cells in ankylosing spondylitis. General study points: Ankylosing spondylitis blood appeared to be characterized by a TCR beta motif of fewer than ten highly homologous variants. In ankylosing spondylitis patients, matched synovial fluid reportedly showed significant enrichment of disease-linked clones. In reactive arthritis synovial fluid and blood, some motif variants had been reported before.

The chain couples TRBV9 to TRBJ2-7; D may be TRBD1 or TRBD2 (5 bases each). The receptor was isolated from a female donor with ankylosing spondylitis or in good health (not recorded which). The source material was blood, either unsorted or a sorted T cell fraction (not recorded which). The CDR3 DNA reads TGTGCCAGCAGCGTCAGAGGGGTAGACGAGCAGTACTTC. This sequence encodes CASSVRGVDEQYF.